This TCR beta chain originates from a study of T cell responses to AZD1222 COVID-19 vaccine. The CDR3 contains 13 residues. Per the germline V gene, CDR1 is MNHEY and CDR2 is SMNVEV (reference sequence). V lost 2 bases to trimming and J lost 3 bases, with 8 bases between them. Details on this clone: Antigen: not known.

Assay: immunoSEQ multiplex PCR; the TCRdb copy retains only in-frame clones and omits some. The sample carries under 150,000 clones, 85% to 90% recorded once. Study observations and caveats: Among those given AZD1222, only five to seven were seropositive at baseline.

The chain carries TRBV27 and TRBJ2-7; the D is unclear. The sequence was collected from an adult in good health. The material was peripheral blood, obtained on day 0 of AZD1222 vaccination. DNA of the CDR3: TGTGCCAGCAGTTTAAACTTCAACTACGAGCAGTACTTC. As protein: CASSLNFNYEQYF.